A single sample is the source of the 4 T cell receptor delta chains below, sequenced in a study of gamma-delta T cells after stem cell transplantation. TCRdb reanalysed the RT-PCR reads with CATT. The sample has some 1,500 delta-chain clones, roughly 6.3% seen once. Sequencing was done on a sample of gamma-delta T cells. The receptor source for this set is a human donor. It is not recorded whose cells these are; they may come from a transplant donor.

This clone was detected only a few times. With a much larger clone just one base away, this may be a read error. Additional DNA sequences in this sample encode the identical CDR3. V gene TRDV1 combines with J gene TRDJ1, with a weak D call TRDD3 (5 bases). From germline, CDR1 is TSWWSYY and CDR2 QGS. CDR3 length equals 17 residues. In DNA form, the CDR3 reads TGTGCCCTTGGGGAACTAGTTCAGACGGGGGTGGCCGATAAACTCATCTTT. Amino acids: CALGELVQTGVADKLIF.

The table lists this clone with many counts. This likely stems from a read error, as it lies one base from a far larger clone. The V and J genes are TRDV2 and TRDJ1; 13 bases line up with TRDD3. This CDR3 spans 18 amino acids. From germline, CDR1 is GEAIGNYY and CDR2 EKD. The J segment lost 1 base and the V segment lost 3 bases, leaving 10 bases of the junction unmatched. In nucleotides, the CDR3 is TGTGCCTGTGACCCACTACTGGGGGATACGCGGGGCACCGATAAACTCATCTTT. As protein: CACDPLLGDTRGTDKLIF.

The sample holds a few counts of this clone. Since a far larger clone is one base different, this is likely a read error. This same CDR3 is encoded by further DNA sequences in the sample. This chain uses TRDV2 with TRDJ1, with 10 bases aligning to TRDD3. Germline assignment: CDR1 GEAIGNYY and CDR2 EKD. This CDR3 spans 14 amino acids. The CDR3 protein is CACDTLGDSNKLIF. The CDR3 DNA sequence: TGCGCCTGTGACACTCTGGGGGATAGTAATAAACTCATCTTT.

As regards this clone: It is likely a read error: a sequence one base away is far more abundant. The same CDR3 arises from other DNA sequences in this sample as well. V usage is TRDV3 and J usage is TRDJ1; no clear D. Trimming removed 4 bases at V and 0 bases at J, with 12 bases between. The length of the CDR3 is 13 residues. Germline CDR1 and CDR2: TVYSNPD and GDNSRS (reference sequence). In nucleotides, the CDR3 is TGTGCCTCCATCCCTGCCCACACCGATAAACTCATCTTT. It translates to CASIPAHTDKLIF.